These 8 T cell receptor beta chains share one sample of origin, sequenced in a study of blood T cells in healthy people across ages. A sample-barcoded 5' primer and a J-beta primer mix were used in a second PCR of roughly 7 to 12 cycles. TCRdb re-derived calls from the 5' RACE reads in MiXCR, one entry per CDR3 protein. This sample yields approximately 780,000 distinct CDR3 sequences, of which roughly 24% are seen a single time; approximately 2.9% belongs to the top ten. This same sample was also part of a study on T cells of mothers and their children.

The sequencing input was blood. The origin of the receptors is a boy younger than 18 in good health.

This clonotype came up a few times. The V and J genes are TRBV7-2 and TRBJ2-2; D might be TRBD1 or TRBD2, each matching 6 bases. The V end lost 4 bases, the J end lost 6 bases, and 18 bases lay between the germline ends. This CDR3 has 16 residues. Looked up from germline, CDR1 is SGHTA and CDR2 is FQGNSA. The CDR3: CASSYGGGPSAGELFF. CDR3 DNA sequence: TGTGCCAGCAGCTATGGAGGGGGGCCCTCCGCCGGGGAGCTGTTTTTT.

This clonotype was seen only a few times. This rearrangement joins TRBV2 to TRBJ1-4, with 8 bases lining up with TRBD1. This CDR3 has 13 amino acids. Germline V gene lookup returns CDR1 SNHLY and CDR2 FYNNEI. J was trimmed by 7 bases and V by 7 bases; bases with no gene match: 5. CDR3 residues: CASTTDRGEKLFF. The CDR3 region has the DNA TGTGCCAGCACCACCGACAGGGGTGAAAAACTGTTTTTT.

This clonotype was seen a handful of times. The chain uses TRBV6-5 and TRBJ2-5; the D gene is possibly TRBD1 (5 bases). The length of the CDR3 is 14 residues. V dropped 5 bases and J dropped 0 bases, with 10 bases sitting between them. CDR1 is MNHEY and CDR2 is SVGAGI in the germline V gene. The CDR3 here is CASSDSWYQETQYF. The CDR3 nucleotides are TGTGCCAGCAGTGACAGTTGGTACCAAGAGACCCAGTACTTC.

The chain joins TRBV27 to TRBJ2-7, with D possibly being TRBD1 (5 bases). V shed 8 bases and J shed 5 bases, with 16 bases lying between them. The germline CDR1 and CDR2 sequences are MNHEY and SMNVEV (reference sequence). The CDR3 totals 13 residues. Here the CDR3 DNA reads TGTGCCAGCTGTATCGCCCAGGGTCACGAGCAGTACTTC. Protein product: CASCIAQGHEQYF.

This clonotype showed up just a few times. V and J are TRBV5-1 and TRBJ2-5, with D perhaps TRBD2 (6 bases). CDR3 length equals 15 residues. Looked up from germline, CDR1 is SGHRS and CDR2 is YFSETQ. V was cut by 1 base and J by 3 bases, with 13 bases left in between. CDR3 protein: CASSLRGSGEETQYF. The CDR3 DNA follows: TGCGCCAGCAGCTTGAGGGGTTCGGGGGAAGAGACCCAGTACTTC.

This clonotype was counted only a few times. This chain links TRBV19 with TRBJ2-1; TRBD1 might be the D (6 bases). Germline V lookup: CDR1 LNHDA, CDR2 SQIVND (reference sequence). Trimming took off 2 bases at V and 1 base at J, with 6 bases between the two ends. This CDR3 is 14 amino acids long. The CDR3 region is CASSITGSYNEQFF. The CDR3 DNA reads as TGTGCCAGTAGTATAACAGGGTCCTACAATGAGCAGTTCTTC.

A note on this clonotype: The conserved phenylalanine or tryptophan is not found at the CDR3 terminus, so this likely reflects a read error. The chain employs TRBV5-1 and TRBJ1-1; D may be TRBD1 (5 bases). CDR1 is SGHRS and CDR2 is YFSETQ in the germline V gene. V was pared by 3 bases and J by 8 bases, with 11 bases between. There are 12 residues in the CDR3. CDR3 DNA sequence: TGCGCCAGCAGCTGGGACGGCCCAGAAGCTTTCTCT. Protein: CASSWDGPEAFS.

This clonotype has a handful of counts. The chain employs TRBV24-1 and TRBJ1-4, with a possible D match to TRBD1 (6 bases). This CDR3 contains 13 residues. Germline loops: CDR1 KGHDR, CDR2 SFDVKD. Between the trimmed V and J ends, which lost 9 bases and 3 bases, there was a span of 10 bases. This chain's CDR3 is CATSQGSNEKLFF. Written as DNA, the CDR3 is TGTGCCACCTCACAGGGATCTAATGAAAAACTGTTTTTT.